In this sample, the clone carrying this T cell receptor beta chain turned up many times. What it recognizes is unknown. Using its own MiXCR run on the 5' RACE reads, TCRdb lists one record per CDR3 protein. The sample consists of roughly 240,000 distinct CDR3 sequences, less than 7.5% of them appearing once. The data originate from a study of T cells after yellow fever vaccination. General study results and limits: Weaker, the secondary response peaked sooner, at day 5 versus 15. Only a minor proportion of clonotypes was detected across both CD4 and CD8 compartments. Most primary-vaccination clones recurred post-booster (roughly 96% CD4, over 70% CD8). Any FACS-sorted repertoire could hold abundant clonotypes that contaminate it from the bulk population.

The trim removed 2 bases at V and 8 bases at J, leaving 7 bases unmatched. The CDR3 is made up of 14 amino acids. Germline CDR1 reads DFQATT; CDR2 reads SNEGSKA (reference sequence). The sample consisted of CD4+ T cells sorted from PBMCs, taken on the day of the yellow fever booster vaccination. The genes are TRBV20-1 and TRBJ2-1; 9 bases match TRBD2. The receptor was derived from a man aged 25 to 45 who received the YFV17D yellow fever vaccine. The CDR3 region has the DNA TGCAGTGCTAGAACAGCGGGAGGTTTGGATGAGCAGTTCTTC. Translated: CSARTAGGLDEQFF.